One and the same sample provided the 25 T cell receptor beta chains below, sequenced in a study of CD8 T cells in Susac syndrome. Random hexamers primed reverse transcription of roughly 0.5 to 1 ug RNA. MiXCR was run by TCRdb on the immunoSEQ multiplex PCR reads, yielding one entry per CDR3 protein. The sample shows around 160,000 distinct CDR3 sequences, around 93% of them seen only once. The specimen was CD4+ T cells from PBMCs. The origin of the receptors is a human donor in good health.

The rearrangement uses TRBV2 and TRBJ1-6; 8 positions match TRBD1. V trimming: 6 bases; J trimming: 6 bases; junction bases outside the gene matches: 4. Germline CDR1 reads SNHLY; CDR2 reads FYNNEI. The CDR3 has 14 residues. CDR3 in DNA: TGTGCCAGCAGGAGACAGGGGTTTAATTCACCCCTCCACTTT. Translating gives CASRRQGFNSPLHF. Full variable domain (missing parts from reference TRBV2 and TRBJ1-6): EPEVTQTPSHQVTQMGQEVILRCVPISNHLYFYWYRQILGQKVEFLVSFYNNEISEKSEIFDDQFSVERPDGSNFTLKIRSTKLEDSAMYFCASRRQGFNSPLHFGNGTRLTVT.

The CDR3 sequence is CSARGSLGGSNSPLHF. CDR3 coding DNA: TGCAGTGCTAGAGGAAGCCTGGGGGGAAGCAATTCACCCCTCCACTTT. The rearrangement links TRBV20-1 to TRBJ1-6; TRBD1 is a possible D gene (5 bases). Germline CDR1 is DFQATT and CDR2 is SNEGSKA (reference sequence). The V gene lost 1 base and the J gene lost 7 bases, with 17 bases spanning the gap. The CDR3 has 16 residues.

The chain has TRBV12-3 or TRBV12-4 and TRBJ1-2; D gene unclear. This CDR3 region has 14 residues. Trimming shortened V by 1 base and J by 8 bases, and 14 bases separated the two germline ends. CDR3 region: CASSLGRSGRGYTF. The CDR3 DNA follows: TGTGCCAGCAGTTTAGGACGTTCAGGCAGAGGCTACACCTTC.

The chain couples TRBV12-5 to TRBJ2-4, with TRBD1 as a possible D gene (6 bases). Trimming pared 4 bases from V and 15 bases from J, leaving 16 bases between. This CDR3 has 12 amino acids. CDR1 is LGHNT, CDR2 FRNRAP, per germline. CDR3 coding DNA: TGTGCTAGTGGTTCTCTTTCGGGACATTTGTACTTC. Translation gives CASGSLSGHLYF.

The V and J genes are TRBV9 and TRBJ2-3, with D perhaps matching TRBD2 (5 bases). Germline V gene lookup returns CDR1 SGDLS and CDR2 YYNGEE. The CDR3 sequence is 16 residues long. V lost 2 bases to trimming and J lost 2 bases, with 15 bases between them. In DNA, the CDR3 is TGTGCCAGCAGCGTCACCCCAAGCGGCCCCACAGATACGCAGTATTTT. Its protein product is CASSVTPSGPTDTQYF. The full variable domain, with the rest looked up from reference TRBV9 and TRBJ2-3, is DSGVTQTPKHLITATGQRVTLRCSPRSGDLSVYWYQQSLDQGLQFLIQYYNGEERAKGNILERFSAQQFPDLHSELNLSSLELGDSALYFCASSVTPSGPTDTQYFGPGTRLTVL.

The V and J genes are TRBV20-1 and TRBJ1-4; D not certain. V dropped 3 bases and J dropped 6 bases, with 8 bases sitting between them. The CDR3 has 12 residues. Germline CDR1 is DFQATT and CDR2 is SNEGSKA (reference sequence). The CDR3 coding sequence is TGCAGTGCTAGCTGGTTTGATGAAAAACTGTTTTTT. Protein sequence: CSASWFDEKLFF.

CDR3 DNA: TGTGCCAGCAAGGGGACTGGGGCCAACGTCCTGACTTTC. It codes for CASKGTGANVLTF. The V gene is TRBV2, the J gene TRBJ2-6, with a tentative D call TRBD1 (5 bases). With 7 bases removed from V and 2 bases from J, the gap between germline ends came to 6 bases. The V gene's germline CDR1 is SNHLY and CDR2 FYNNEI. There are 13 residues in the CDR3.

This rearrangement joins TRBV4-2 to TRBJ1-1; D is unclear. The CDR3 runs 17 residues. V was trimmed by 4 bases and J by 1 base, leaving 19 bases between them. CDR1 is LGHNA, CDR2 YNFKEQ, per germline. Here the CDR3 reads CASSLMQGGVRNTEAFF. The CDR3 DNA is TGTGCCAGCAGCCTGATGCAAGGCGGAGTACGGAACACTGAAGCTTTCTTT.

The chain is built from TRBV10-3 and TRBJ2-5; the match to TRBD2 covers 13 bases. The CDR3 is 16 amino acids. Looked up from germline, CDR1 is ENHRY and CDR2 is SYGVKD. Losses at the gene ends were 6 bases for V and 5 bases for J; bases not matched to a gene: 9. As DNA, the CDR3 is TGTGCCATCAGCAAGACTAGCGGGGGGCCCGGGGAGACCCAGTACTTC. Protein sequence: CAISKTSGGPGETQYF.

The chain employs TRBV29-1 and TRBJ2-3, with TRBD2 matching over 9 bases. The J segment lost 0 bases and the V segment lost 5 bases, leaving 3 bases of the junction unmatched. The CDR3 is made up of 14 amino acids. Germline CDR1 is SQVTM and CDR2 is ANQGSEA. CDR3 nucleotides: TGCAGCGTTCAGCGGGGGGTTAGCACAGATACGCAGTATTTT. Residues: CSVQRGVSTDTQYF.

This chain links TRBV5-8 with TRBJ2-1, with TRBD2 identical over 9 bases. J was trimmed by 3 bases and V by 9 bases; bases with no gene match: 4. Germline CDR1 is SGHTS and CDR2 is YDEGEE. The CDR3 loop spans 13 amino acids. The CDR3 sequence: CATSSGGYNEQFF. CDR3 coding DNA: TGTGCCACCAGTAGCGGGGGCTACAATGAGCAGTTCTTC.

CDR3 sequence (DNA): TGTGCCAGCAGCTTGGGACAGGGGGATGGCAATGAGCAGTTCTTC. Translating gives CASSLGQGDGNEQFF. The gene calls are TRBV13 and TRBJ2-1; TRBD1 aligns across 11 bases. Germline lookup yields CDR1 PRHDT and CDR2 FYEKMQ (reference sequence). CDR3 length: 15 amino acids. V lost 3 bases to trimming and J lost 6 bases; unmatched junction nucleotides: 4. Full variable domain (missing parts from reference TRBV13 and TRBJ2-1): AAGVIQSPRHLIKEKRETATLKCYPIPRHDTVYWYQQGPGQDPQFLISFYEKMQSDKGSIPDRFSAQQFSDYHSELNMSSLELGDSALYFCASSLGQGDGNEQFFGPGTRLTVL.

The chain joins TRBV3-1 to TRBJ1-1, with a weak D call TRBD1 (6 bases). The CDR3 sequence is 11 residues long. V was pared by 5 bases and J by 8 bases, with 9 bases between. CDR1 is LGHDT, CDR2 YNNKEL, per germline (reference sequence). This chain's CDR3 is CASSKGQEAFF. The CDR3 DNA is TGTGCCAGCAGCAAAGGACAGGAAGCTTTCTTT.

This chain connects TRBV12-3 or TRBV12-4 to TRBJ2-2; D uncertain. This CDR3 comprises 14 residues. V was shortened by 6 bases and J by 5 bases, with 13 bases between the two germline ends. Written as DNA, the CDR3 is TGTGCCAGCAGCCCCGGTGTCCGTACCGGGGAGCTGTTTTTT. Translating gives CASSPGVRTGELFF.

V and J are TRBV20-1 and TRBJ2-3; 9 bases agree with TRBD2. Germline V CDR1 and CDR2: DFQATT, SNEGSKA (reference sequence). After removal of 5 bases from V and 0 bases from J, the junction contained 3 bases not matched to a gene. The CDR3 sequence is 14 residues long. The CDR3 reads CSAQTSGSTDTQYF. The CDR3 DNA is TGCAGTGCTCAGACTAGCGGTAGCACAGATACGCAGTATTTT.

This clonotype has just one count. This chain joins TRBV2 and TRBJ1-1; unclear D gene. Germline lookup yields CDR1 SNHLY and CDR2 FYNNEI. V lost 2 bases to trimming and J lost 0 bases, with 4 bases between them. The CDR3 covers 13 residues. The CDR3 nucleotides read TGTGCCAGCAGTGAAAACATGAACACTGAAGCTTTCTTT. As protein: CASSENMNTEAFF.

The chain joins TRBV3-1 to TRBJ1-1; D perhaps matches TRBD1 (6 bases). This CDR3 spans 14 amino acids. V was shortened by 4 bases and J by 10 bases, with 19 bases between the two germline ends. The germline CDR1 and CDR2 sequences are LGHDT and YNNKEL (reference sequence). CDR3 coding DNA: TGTGCCAGCAGCCTACTTATCCGGGGGCGGGGAGCTTTCTTT. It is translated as CASSLLIRGRGAFF. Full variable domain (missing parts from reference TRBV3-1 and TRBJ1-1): DTAVSQTPKYLVTQMGNDKSIKCEQNLGHDTMYWYKQDSKKFLKIMFSYNNKELIINETVPNRFSPKSPDKAHLNLHINSLELGDSAVYFCASSLLIRGRGAFFGQGTRLTVV.

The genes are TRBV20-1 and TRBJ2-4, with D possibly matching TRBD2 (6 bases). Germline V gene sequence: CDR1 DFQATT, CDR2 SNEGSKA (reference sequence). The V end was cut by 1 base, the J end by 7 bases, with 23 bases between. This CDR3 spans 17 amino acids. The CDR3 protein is CSARAQLGRRGANIQYF. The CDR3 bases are TGCAGTGCTAGAGCCCAACTCGGTAGGAGGGGAGCGAACATTCAGTACTTC.

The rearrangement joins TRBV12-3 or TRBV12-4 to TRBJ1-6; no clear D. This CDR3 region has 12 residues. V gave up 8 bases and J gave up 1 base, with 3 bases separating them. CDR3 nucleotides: TGTGCCAGCCGGTCCTATAATTCACCCCTCCACTTT. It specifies CASRSYNSPLHF.

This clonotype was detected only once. CDR3 sequence (DNA): TGTGCCAGCAGTGGGGCGGAACGCTACGAGCAGTACTTC. It encodes CASSGAERYEQYF. The chain links TRBV25-1 to TRBJ2-7, with D unresolved. The CDR3 is made up of 13 amino acids. The germline CDR1 and CDR2 sequences are MGHDK and SYGVNS. V was cut by 4 bases and J by 3 bases, with 10 bases left in between.

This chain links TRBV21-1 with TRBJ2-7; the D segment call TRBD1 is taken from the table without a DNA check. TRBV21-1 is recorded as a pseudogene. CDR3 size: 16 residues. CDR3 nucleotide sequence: TGTGCCAGCAGCAGGTGCCGGGACAGGGGGACCTACGAGCAGTACTTC. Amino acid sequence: CASSRCRDRGTYEQYF.

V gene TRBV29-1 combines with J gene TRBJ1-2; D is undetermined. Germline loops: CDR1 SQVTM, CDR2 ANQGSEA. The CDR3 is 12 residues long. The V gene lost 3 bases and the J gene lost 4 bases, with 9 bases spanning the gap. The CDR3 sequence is CSVEAPIYGYTF. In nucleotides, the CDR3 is TGCAGCGTTGAGGCTCCCATCTATGGCTACACCTTC.

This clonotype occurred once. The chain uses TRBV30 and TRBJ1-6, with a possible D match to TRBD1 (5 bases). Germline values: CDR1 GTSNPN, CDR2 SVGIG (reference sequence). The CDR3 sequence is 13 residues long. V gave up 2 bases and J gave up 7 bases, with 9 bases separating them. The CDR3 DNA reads TGTGCCTGGAGTCTGAAGGGGAATTCACCCCTCCACTTT. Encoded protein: CAWSLKGNSPLHF.

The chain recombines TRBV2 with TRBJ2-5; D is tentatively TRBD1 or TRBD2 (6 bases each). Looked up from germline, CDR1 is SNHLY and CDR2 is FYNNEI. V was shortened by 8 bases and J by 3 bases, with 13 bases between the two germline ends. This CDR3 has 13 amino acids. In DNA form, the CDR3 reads TGTGCCAGCGCGGCGGGACAAAAAGAGACCCAGTACTTC. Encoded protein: CASAAGQKETQYF.

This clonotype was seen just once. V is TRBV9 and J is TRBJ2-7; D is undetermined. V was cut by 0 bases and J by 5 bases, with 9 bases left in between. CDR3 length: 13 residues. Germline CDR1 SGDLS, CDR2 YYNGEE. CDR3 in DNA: TGTGCCAGCAGCGTAGCTAGTAGGGACGAGCAGTACTTC. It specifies CASSVASRDEQYF. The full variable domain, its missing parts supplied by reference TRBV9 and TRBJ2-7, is DSGVTQTPKHLITATGQRVTLRCSPRSGDLSVYWYQQSLDQGLQFLIQYYNGEERAKGNILERFSAQQFPDLHSELNLSSLELGDSALYFCASSVASRDEQYFGPGTRLTVT.